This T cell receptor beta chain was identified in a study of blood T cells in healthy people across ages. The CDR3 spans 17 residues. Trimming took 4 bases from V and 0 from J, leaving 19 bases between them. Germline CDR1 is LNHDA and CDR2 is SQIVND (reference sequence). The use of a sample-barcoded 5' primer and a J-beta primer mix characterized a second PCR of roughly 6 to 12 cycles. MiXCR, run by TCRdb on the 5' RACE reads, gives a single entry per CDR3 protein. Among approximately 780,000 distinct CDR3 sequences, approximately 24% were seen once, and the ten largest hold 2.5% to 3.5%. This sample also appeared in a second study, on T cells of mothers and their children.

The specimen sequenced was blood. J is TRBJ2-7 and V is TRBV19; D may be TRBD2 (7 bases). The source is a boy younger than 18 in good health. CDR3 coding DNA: TGTGCCAGTAGTAATGGTCCGGGGGGCAACCCCTCCTACGAGCAGTACTTC. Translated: CASSNGPGGNPSYEQYF.